This T cell receptor beta chain originates from a study of blood T cell repertoires in COVID-19 (dated by TCRdb to the early 2020s). Some background on the complete study: Samples covering the acute and convalescent phases of COVID-19 were provided by collaborators in the United States, Italy and Spain. The prospective study material was composed of cDNA or gDNA derived from T cells, B-cell-depleted T cells, or PBMCs. The repertoires were made available in a free public database intended to serve as a resource for research on the immune response to SARS-CoV-2. Subjects who had been exposed to COVID-19, were actively infected with it, or had recovered from it provided the deeply sampled blood TCRbeta repertoires that made up the dataset. Where HLA class I and class II types were available, the types were taken from metadata supplied by the sample provider, not from assay-based typing. The sample metadata nearly always contained a de-identified subject ID, COVID-19 status, age in years and sex. Samples came from the ongoing ImmuneRACE study (first 160 participants) plus 1,254 subjects from 6 global collaborators. General findings and caveats noted by the study authors: How much clinical and demographic metadata was included differed by source and by participant, and the metadata was provided uncurated.

TCRbeta CDR3 regions were amplified from genomic DNA using the immunoSEQ Assay, a bias-controlled multiplex PCR. The authors' pipeline ran thus. Within the assay, amplification of reference gene primers was used to estimate how many nucleated cells each sample contained. To quantify the absolute abundance of each unique TCRbeta CDR3 rearrangement, sequence reads were collapsed and filtered. Productive Simpson clonality was computed per sample as the square root of Simpson's diversity index over productive rearrangements. The clones in this table, taken by TCRdb from immuneACCESS, are in-frame only. Not every clone is retained; where verified, under half of the shortfall comes from an unresolved V gene, and the cause of the rest is unknown. The D gene and trimming were derived from the DNA, and the V and J assignments and clone size from that table. A total of roughly 76,000 clones appear in this sample, approximately 78% of them only once. Just over 35% of the sample lies in the top ten.

On this clone itself: The antigen it binds to is not known. Qualities for individual bases were not recorded, and no much larger clone is one base off.

Each collaborating institution followed its own protocols to collect whole blood in K2EDTA tubes. For TCRbeta analysis, collaborators shipped samples as frozen whole blood, isolated PBMCs, or DNA extracted from either of those sample types. Relative to germline, V is missing 7 bases and J is missing 7 bases, with 3 bases of the junction outside any gene match. The CDR3 measures 12 amino acids from cysteine to phenylalanine. Kept here is only the CDR3 DNA, which spans 36 bases and is read in frame from base 1. From a lookup of the germline V gene, CDR1 and CDR2 are KGHDR and SFDVKD. The sample taken for sequencing was peripheral blood. The rearrangement joined TRBV24-1 to TRBJ2-1, with 7 bases matching TRBD1. The sequence was collected from a woman between 65 and 79 years old with acute or convalescent COVID-19. The CDR3 reads as follows: CATRGQTNEQFF. The DNA sequence is as follows: TGTGCCACCAGGGGACAGACGAATGAGCAGTTCTTC.